This paragraph reports one T cell receptor (beta chain). As yet, its antigen is unknown. The source of the sample is a study of Ad26.COV2.S vaccination and SARS-CoV-2 variants. Generated by immunoSEQ multiplex PCR, the TCRdb table keeps only in-frame clones and is missing some. The profile shows 450,000 to 550,000 clones, roughly 89% of them singletons. The CDR3 has 11 amino acids. CDR1 SNHLY and CDR2 FYNNEI come from the germline V gene. The V and J ends lost 2 bases and 6 bases respectively, with 5 bases between them. The sample's treatment: some 20 received Ad26.COV2.S at low or high dose, single or two shots; five or six received placebo; per-sample allocation not given. Sampling was performed 63 days after the first vaccine or placebo injection. General observations from the study: Substantial response breadth was reportedly seen for spike-specific CD8+ and CD4+ T cells after vaccination.

The J gene is TRBJ2-7, the V gene TRBV2; D gene ambiguous. The sequences come from peripheral blood, collected in a trial of Ad26.COV2.S vaccine versus placebo. This TCR was recovered from a person aged 18-65 years who received the Ad26.COV2.S COVID-19 vaccine or a placebo. The CDR3 protein is CASSESGEQYV. The CDR3, as DNA: TGTGCCAGCAGTGAATCGGGCGAGCAGTACGTC.